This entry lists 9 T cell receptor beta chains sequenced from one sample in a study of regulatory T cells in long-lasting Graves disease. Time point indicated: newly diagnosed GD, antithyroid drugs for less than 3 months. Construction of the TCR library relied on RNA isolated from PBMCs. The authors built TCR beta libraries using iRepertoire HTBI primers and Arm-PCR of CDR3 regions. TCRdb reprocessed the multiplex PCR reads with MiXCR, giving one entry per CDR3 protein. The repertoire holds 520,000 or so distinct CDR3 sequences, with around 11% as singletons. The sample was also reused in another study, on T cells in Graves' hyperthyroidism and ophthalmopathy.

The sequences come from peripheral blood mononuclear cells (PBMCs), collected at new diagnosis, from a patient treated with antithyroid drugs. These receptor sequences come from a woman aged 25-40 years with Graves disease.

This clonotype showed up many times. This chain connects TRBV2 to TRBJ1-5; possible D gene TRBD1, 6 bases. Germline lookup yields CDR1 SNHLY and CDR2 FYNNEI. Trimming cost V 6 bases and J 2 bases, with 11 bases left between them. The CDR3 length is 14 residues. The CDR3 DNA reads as TGTGCCAGCAGAGTGGACAGTCGCAATCAGCCCCAGCATTTT. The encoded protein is CASRVDSRNQPQHF. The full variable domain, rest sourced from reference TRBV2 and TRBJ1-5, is EPEVTQTPSHQVTQMGQEVILRCVPISNHLYFYWYRQILGQKVEFLVSFYNNEISEKSEIFDDQFSVERPDGSNFTLKIRSTKLEDSAMYFCASRVDSRNQPQHFGDGTRLSIL.

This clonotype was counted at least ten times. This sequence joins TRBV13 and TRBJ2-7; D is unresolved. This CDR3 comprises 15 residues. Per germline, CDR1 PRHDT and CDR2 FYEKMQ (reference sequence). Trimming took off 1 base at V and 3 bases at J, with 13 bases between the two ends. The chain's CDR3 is CASSLAGGWGYEQYF. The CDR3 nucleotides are TGTGCCAGCAGCTTAGCGGGTGGTTGGGGCTACGAGCAGTACTTC.

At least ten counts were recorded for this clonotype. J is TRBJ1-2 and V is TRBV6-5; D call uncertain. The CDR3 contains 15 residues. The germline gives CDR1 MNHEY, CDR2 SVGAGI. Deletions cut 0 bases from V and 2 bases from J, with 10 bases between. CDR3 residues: CASSYSRRKNYGYTF. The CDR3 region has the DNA TGTGCCAGCAGTTACTCGAGGCGGAAAAACTATGGCTACACCTTC.

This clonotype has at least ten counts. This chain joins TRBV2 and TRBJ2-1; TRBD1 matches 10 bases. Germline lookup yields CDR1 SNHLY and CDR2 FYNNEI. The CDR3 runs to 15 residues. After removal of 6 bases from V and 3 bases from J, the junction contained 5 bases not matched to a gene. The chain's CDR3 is CASRLDRGLYNEQFF. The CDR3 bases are TGTGCCAGCAGACTCGACAGGGGGCTCTACAATGAGCAGTTCTTC.

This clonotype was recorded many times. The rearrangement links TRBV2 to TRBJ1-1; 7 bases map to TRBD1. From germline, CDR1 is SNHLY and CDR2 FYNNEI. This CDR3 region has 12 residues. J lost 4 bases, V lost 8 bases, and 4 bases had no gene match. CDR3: CASEAGGTEAFF. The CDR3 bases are TGTGCCAGCGAGGCAGGGGGCACTGAAGCTTTCTTT.

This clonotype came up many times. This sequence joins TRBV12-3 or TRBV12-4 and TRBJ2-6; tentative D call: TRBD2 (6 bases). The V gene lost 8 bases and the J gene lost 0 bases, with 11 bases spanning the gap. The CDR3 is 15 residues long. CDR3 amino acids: CASWDFFSGANVLTF. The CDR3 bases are TGTGCCAGCTGGGACTTCTTCTCTGGGGCCAACGTCCTGACTTTC.

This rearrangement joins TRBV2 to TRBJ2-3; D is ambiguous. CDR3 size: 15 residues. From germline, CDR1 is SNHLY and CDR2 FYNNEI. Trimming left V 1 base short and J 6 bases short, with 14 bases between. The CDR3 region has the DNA TGTGCCAGCAGTGAAGGTCGTGTCAGCAGGGATACGCAGTATTTT. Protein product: CASSEGRVSRDTQYF.

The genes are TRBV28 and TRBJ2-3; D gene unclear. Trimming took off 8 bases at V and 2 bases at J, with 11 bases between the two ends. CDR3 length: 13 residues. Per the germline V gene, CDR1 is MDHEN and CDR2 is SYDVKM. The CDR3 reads CASRSTYTDTQYF. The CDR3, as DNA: TGTGCCAGCCGATCGACTTACACAGATACGCAGTATTTT.

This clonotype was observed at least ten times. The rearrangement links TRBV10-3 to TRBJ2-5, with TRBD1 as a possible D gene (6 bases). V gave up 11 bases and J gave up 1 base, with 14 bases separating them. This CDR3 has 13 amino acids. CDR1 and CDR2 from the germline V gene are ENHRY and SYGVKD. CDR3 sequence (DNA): TGTGCCGCTCGGGGCAGGGGCCAAGAGACCCAGTACTTC. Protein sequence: CAARGRGQETQYF.